The 5 T cell receptor beta chains reported below all come from one sample, sequenced in a study of T cells in Graves' hyperthyroidism and ophthalmopathy. TCR beta CDR3 sequences were amplified from RNA transcripts. HTBI primers drove first-round RT-PCR of the TCR CDR3. Using its own MiXCR run on the multiplex PCR reads, TCRdb lists one record per CDR3 protein. This repertoire shows about 740,000 distinct CDR3 sequences, 13% to 15% found once; its top ten account for 10%. Sequenced input: blood. These receptors were collected from a woman under 30 with Graves' hyperthyroidism.

This chain connects TRBV3-1 to TRBJ2-1, with D tentatively TRBD2 (5 bases). V was shortened by 4 bases and J by 7 bases, with 17 bases between the two germline ends. Germline V gene data show CDR1 as LGHDT and CDR2 as YNNKEL (reference sequence). The CDR3 totals 15 residues. The CDR3 DNA reads TGTGCCAGCAGCCCCTACCCGGCCCCGGGAAATGAGCAGTTCTTC. It encodes CASSPYPAPGNEQFF.

V usage is TRBV7-9 and J usage is TRBJ1-2; no reliable D call. This CDR3 is built from 13 residues. Germline lookup yields CDR1 SEHNR and CDR2 FQNEAQ (reference sequence). Trimming removed 4 bases from V and 0 bases from J, with 6 bases in between. As DNA, the CDR3 is TGTGCCAGCAGCTCAACTACTAACTATGGCTACACCTTC. Translation gives CASSSTTNYGYTF.

This clonotype has only a few counts. CDR3 amino acids: CASMDGGRAKGVQFF. The CDR3 nucleotides read TGTGCCAGTATGGATGGCGGGAGGGCCAAGGGGGTGCAGTTCTTC. The V and J genes are TRBV19 and TRBJ2-1, with 9 bases that match TRBD2. The germline V gene encodes CDR1 LNHDA and CDR2 SQIVND (reference sequence). This CDR3 is built from 15 residues. J was trimmed by 12 bases and V by 7 bases; bases with no gene match: 16. Full variable domain (missing parts from reference TRBV19 and TRBJ2-1): DGGITQSPKYLFRKEGQNVTLSCEQNLNHDAMYWYRQDPGQGLRLIYYSQIVNDFQKGDIAEGYSVSREKKESFPLTVTSAQKNPTAFYLCASMDGGRAKGVQFFGPGTRLTVL.

This clonotype was observed a handful of times. The chain links TRBV6-6 to TRBJ2-1; TRBD2 matches at 9 bases. The V segment lost 0 bases and the J segment 8 bases; nucleotides outside the gene matches: 14. CDR3 length equals 18 residues. In germline, CDR1 is MNHNY, CDR2 SVGAGI (reference sequence). Written as DNA, the CDR3 is TGTGCCAGCAGTTACTCGTATAGCGGGAGTGACTTAGGCGATGAGCAGTTCTTC. It is translated as CASSYSYSGSDLGDEQFF.

Only one count was recorded for this clonotype. The rearrangement links TRBV29-1 to TRBJ1-4, with TRBD1 matching 7 bases. Germline CDR1 and CDR2: SQVTM and ANQGSEA. Losses at the gene ends were 6 bases for V and 13 bases for J; bases not matched to a gene: 14. The CDR3 has 13 amino acids. The CDR3: CSVFVGAGGVLFF. CDR3 DNA: TGCAGCGTCTTCGTGGGGGCAGGGGGGGTACTGTTTTTT.